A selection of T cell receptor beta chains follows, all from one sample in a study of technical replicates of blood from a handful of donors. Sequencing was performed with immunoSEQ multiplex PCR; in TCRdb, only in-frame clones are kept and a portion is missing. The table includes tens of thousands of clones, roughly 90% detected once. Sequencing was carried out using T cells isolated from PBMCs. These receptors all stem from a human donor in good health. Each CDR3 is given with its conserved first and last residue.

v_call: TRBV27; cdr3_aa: CASISLSGDRGVYEQYF
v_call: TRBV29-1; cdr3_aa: CSALDTYEQYF
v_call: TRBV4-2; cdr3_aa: CASSQDRNYGYTF
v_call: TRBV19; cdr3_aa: CASSLSPASGSTTDTQYF
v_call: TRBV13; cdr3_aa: CASSTWTSGRIYEQYF
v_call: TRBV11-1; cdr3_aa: CASSSGSVLFTDTQYF
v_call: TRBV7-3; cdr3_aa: CASSFQGETEAFF
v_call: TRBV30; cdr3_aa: CARTESTDTQYF
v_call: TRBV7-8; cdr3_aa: CASSRLREMMGYTF
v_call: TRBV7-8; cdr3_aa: CASSLGGKNQPQHF
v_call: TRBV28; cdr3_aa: CASSPPYNEQFF
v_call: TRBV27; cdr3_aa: CASNQQGSHNEQFF
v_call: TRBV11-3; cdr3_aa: CASSPYSSTDTQYF
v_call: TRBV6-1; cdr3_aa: CASSEAGGKQYF